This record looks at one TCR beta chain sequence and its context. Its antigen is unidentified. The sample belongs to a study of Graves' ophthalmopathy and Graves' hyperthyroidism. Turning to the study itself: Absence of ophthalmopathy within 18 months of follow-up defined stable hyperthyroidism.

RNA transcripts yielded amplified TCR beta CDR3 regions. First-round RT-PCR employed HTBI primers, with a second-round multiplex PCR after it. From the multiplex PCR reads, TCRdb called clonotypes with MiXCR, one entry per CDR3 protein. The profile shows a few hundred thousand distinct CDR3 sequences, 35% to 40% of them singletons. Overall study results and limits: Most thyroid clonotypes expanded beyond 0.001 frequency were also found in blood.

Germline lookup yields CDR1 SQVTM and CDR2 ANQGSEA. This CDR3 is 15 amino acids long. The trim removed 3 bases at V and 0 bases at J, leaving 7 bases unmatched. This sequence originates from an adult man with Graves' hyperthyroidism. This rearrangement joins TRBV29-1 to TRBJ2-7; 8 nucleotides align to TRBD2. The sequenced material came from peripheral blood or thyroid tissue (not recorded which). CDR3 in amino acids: CSVEVWRGDSYEQYF. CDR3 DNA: TGCAGCGTTGAGGTATGGCGGGGGGACTCCTACGAGCAGTACTTC.